Listed here are 27 T cell receptor beta chains from one sample, sequenced in a study of blood T cell repertoires in COVID-19. Sequencing was performed with immunoSEQ multiplex PCR; in TCRdb, only in-frame clones are kept and a portion is missing. The sample holds 85,000 to 130,000 clones; less than 85% are singletons and the top ten take 11% to 15%. The material sequenced was peripheral blood. Every receptor here comes from a woman aged 55-70 years with acute or convalescent COVID-19.

This clone was recorded a few times. The chain couples TRBV25-1 to TRBJ2-2; no clear D. The CDR3 totals 15 residues. V was pared by 7 bases and J by 2 bases, with 14 bases between. Germline CDR1 MGHDK, CDR2 SYGVNS. The DNA of the CDR3 is TGTGCCAGCACTCCAGACACATCCAACACCGGGGAGCTGTTTTTT. Its protein is CASTPDTSNTGELFF.

The chain couples TRBV12-3 or TRBV12-4 to TRBJ2-2; unclear D gene. The V gene lost 4 bases and the J gene lost 0 bases, with 3 bases spanning the gap. This CDR3 spans 13 amino acids. CDR3 in amino acids: CASSSSNTGELFF. The CDR3 region has the DNA TGTGCCAGCAGTTCCTCGAACACCGGGGAGCTGTTTTTT.

The genes are TRBV10-3 and TRBJ2-1, with 7 bases aligning to TRBD1. V was clipped by 4 bases and J by 7 bases; unmatched bases: 4. Per the germline V gene, CDR1 is ENHRY and CDR2 is SYGVKD. The CDR3 is 13 residues long. Here the CDR3 reads CAISGDSPNEQFF. CDR3 nucleotide sequence: TGTGCCATCAGTGGGGACAGTCCTAATGAGCAGTTCTTC.

The rearrangement joins TRBV2 to TRBJ2-3; 9 bases agree with TRBD2. The CDR3 contains 16 residues. Germline V gives CDR1 SNHLY, CDR2 FYNNEI. J was trimmed by 2 bases and V by 4 bases; bases with no gene match: 7. CDR3 nucleotide sequence: TGTGCCAGCAGTGGGGCTAGCGGGGACCCCACAGATACGCAGTATTTT. Its protein is CASSGASGDPTDTQYF.

The chain joins TRBV5-1 to TRBJ1-2, with 9 bases that match TRBD1. This CDR3 contains 14 residues. Germline values: CDR1 SGHRS, CDR2 YFSETQ. The V and J ends lost 4 bases and 6 bases, in that order; junction bases with no gene match: 7. Written as DNA, the CDR3 is TGCGCCAGCAGCCCGGACAGGGGAGAGGATGGCTACACCTTC. Protein product: CASSPDRGEDGYTF.

Of note for this clone: This same CDR3 is encoded by further DNA sequences in the sample. The chain has TRBV19 and TRBJ1-5; D gene unclear. From germline, CDR1 is LNHDA and CDR2 SQIVND (reference sequence). The germline V and J ends were trimmed by 0 bases and 0 bases, with 6 bases remaining between them. The CDR3 is 15 residues long. CDR3 amino acids: CASSIDRGSNQPQHF. CDR3 bases: TGTGCCAGTAGTATAGATCGGGGTAGCAATCAGCCCCAGCATTTT.

V gene TRBV6-6 combines with J gene TRBJ2-4; D is possibly TRBD2 (6 bases). In germline, CDR1 is MNHNY, CDR2 SVGAGI (reference sequence). Between the trimmed V and J ends, which lost 11 bases and 2 bases, there was a span of 16 bases. The CDR3 runs to 14 residues. The CDR3 region is CAAGTPDSKNIQYF. The CDR3 DNA follows: TGTGCCGCCGGGACTCCAGACTCCAAAAACATTCAGTACTTC.

This chain connects TRBV16 to TRBJ1-6, with a possible D match to TRBD1 (6 bases). The CDR3 is 14 residues long. Germline values: CDR1 KGHSY, CDR2 FQNENV. The ends were cut back, 8 bases at V and 7 bases at J, with 15 bases in the middle. The CDR3 sequence is CASLGGDFNSPLHF. CDR3 sequence (DNA): TGTGCCAGCTTAGGGGGTGACTTCAATTCACCCCTCCACTTT.

Note on this clone: At one end, the junction sequence differs from germline, possibly due to a read error. Within the sample, other DNA sequences also encode this same CDR3. The CDR3 is CASSEAGVITEQYF. CDR3 DNA: TGTGCTAGCAGTGAAGCAGGGGTGATTACCGAGCAGTACTTC. The chain joins TRBV2 to TRBJ2-7; TRBD1 is a possible D gene (6 bases). The germline V gene encodes CDR1 SNHLY and CDR2 FYNNEI. The CDR3 runs to 14 residues.

The chain employs TRBV5-1 and TRBJ1-3; D perhaps matches TRBD1 (6 bases). V shed 4 bases and J shed 0 bases, with 8 bases lying between them. This CDR3 has 14 amino acids. In germline, CDR1 is SGHRS, CDR2 YFSETQ. This CDR3 is CASSRDTSGNTIYF. In nucleotides, the CDR3 is TGCGCCAGCAGCCGGGACACCTCTGGAAACACCATATATTTT.

CDR3 nucleotide sequence: TGTGCCAGCAGCTCCCGACAGGAATATGGCTACACCTTC. It yields the protein CASSSRQEYGYTF. This chain connects TRBV5-5 to TRBJ1-2, with a possible D match to TRBD1 (6 bases). The CDR3 runs 13 residues. The V end lost 3 bases, the J end lost 5 bases, and 11 bases lay between the germline ends. Germline CDR1 and CDR2: SGHKS and YYEKEE (reference sequence).

This clone was seen a handful of times. The gene calls are TRBV5-1 and TRBJ2-3; TRBD2 matches 8 bases. The J segment lost 2 bases and the V segment lost 3 bases, leaving 5 bases of the junction unmatched. CDR1 and CDR2 (germline): SGHRS, YFSETQ. CDR3 length equals 15 residues. The CDR3 DNA reads as TGCGCCAGCAGCTATAGCGGGGTGACCACAGATACGCAGTATTTT. Amino acid sequence: CASSYSGVTTDTQYF.

V gene TRBV3-1 (or the pseudogene TRBV3-2) combines with J gene TRBJ2-7, with D possibly matching TRBD1 (5 bases). V was pared by 1 base and J by 1 base, with 8 bases between. From germline, CDR1 is LGHDT and CDR2 YNNKEL (reference sequence). This CDR3 contains 14 residues. In DNA, the CDR3 is TGTGCCAGCAGCCAAGCAACAGGATCCTACGAGCAGTACTTC. It encodes CASSQATGSYEQYF.

The chain recombines TRBV28 with TRBJ2-7; perhaps TRBD1 as D (6 bases). Trimming shortened V by 1 base and J by 7 bases, and 17 bases separated the two germline ends. The CDR3 contains 15 residues. Germline-derived CDR1 and CDR2 are MDHEN and SYDVKM. DNA for the CDR3: TGTGCCAGCAGTTTATCAGAAGGGGGAGTTGGAGAGCAGTACTTC. Protein: CASSLSEGGVGEQYF.

The chain joins TRBV18 to TRBJ2-5, with 9 bases fitting TRBD1. This CDR3 region has 14 residues. The germline V gene encodes CDR1 KGHSH and CDR2 LQKENI. The V segment lost 3 bases and the J segment 3 bases; nucleotides outside the gene matches: 2. CDR3 nucleotides: TGTGCCAGCTCACCTCGGGACAGGGAAGAGACCCAGTACTTC. Amino acids: CASSPRDREETQYF.

This chain links TRBV29-1 with TRBJ1-1, with unresolved D. V gave up 5 bases and J gave up 2 bases, with 9 bases separating them. This CDR3 region has 12 residues. CDR1 is SQVTM, CDR2 ANQGSEA, per germline. The chain's CDR3 is CSVTSGNTEAFF. The CDR3 bases are TGCAGCGTTACCTCAGGAAACACTGAAGCTTTCTTT. The full variable domain, its missing parts supplied by reference TRBV29-1 and TRBJ1-1, is SAVISQKPSRDICQRGTSLTIQCQVDSQVTMMFWYRQQPGQSLTLIATANQGSEATYESGFVIDKFPISRPNLTFSTLTVSNMSPEDSSIYLCSVTSGNTEAFFGQGTRLTVV.

V and J are TRBV4-1 and TRBJ2-6; possible D gene TRBD1, 6 bases. V dropped 3 bases and J dropped 0 bases, with 12 bases sitting between them. The germline V gene encodes CDR1 MGHRA and CDR2 YSYEKL. The CDR3 runs 17 residues. CDR3 in amino acids: CASSQTTGNSGANVLTF. CDR3 in DNA: TGCGCCAGCAGCCAGACAACAGGGAACTCTGGGGCCAACGTCCTGACTTTC.

The chain links TRBV29-1 to TRBJ2-1; no clear D gene. CDR3 length: 11 residues. Looked up from germline, CDR1 is SQVTM and CDR2 is ANQGSEA. V gave up 5 bases and J gave up 10 bases, with 12 bases separating them. The CDR3 DNA is TGCAGCGTTCGGAGAGTAGACGAGCAGTTCTTC. This gives the protein CSVRRVDEQFF.

The V and J genes are TRBV6-5 and TRBJ1-6; no firm D call. V lost 10 bases and J lost 7, with 5 bases in between. Germline V gene data show CDR1 as MNHEY and CDR2 as SVGAGI. The CDR3 extends over 10 amino acids. CDR3 sequence (DNA): TGTGCCAAGAGCAATTCACCCCTCCACTTT. Translating it yields CAKSNSPLHF.

This chain connects TRBV9 to TRBJ2-1; 10 bases agree with TRBD2. The germline gives CDR1 SGDLS, CDR2 YYNGEE. Unmatched junction bases numbered 6, after V lost 1 base and J lost 8 bases. This CDR3 region has 15 residues. CDR3 in amino acids: CASSVQAGGPYEQFF. CDR3 coding DNA: TGTGCCAGCAGCGTACAAGCGGGGGGGCCGTATGAGCAGTTCTTC.

About this clone itself: Other DNA sequences in the sample encode the same CDR3. V usage is TRBV5-1 and J usage is TRBJ1-1, with D hard to call. The CDR3 length is 13 residues. CDR1 is SGHRS, CDR2 YFSETQ, per germline. V dropped 0 bases and J dropped 1 base, with 4 bases sitting between them. The CDR3 DNA sequence: TGCGCCAGCAGCTTGGGCGGGAACACTGAAGCTTTCTTT. Translating it yields CASSLGGNTEAFF.

The chain links TRBV6-1 to TRBJ2-1; 11 nucleotides match TRBD2. The CDR3 sequence is 16 residues long. The germline gives CDR1 MNHNS, CDR2 SASEGT. The trim removed 2 bases at V and 4 bases at J, leaving 4 bases unmatched. CDR3 coding DNA: TGTGCCAGCAGTGAATTAGCTAGCGGGGGGTACAATGAGCAGTTCTTC. As protein: CASSELASGGYNEQFF.

The CDR3 sequence is CASSPLGLAGAYEQYF. The CDR3 DNA is TGTGCCAGCAGCCCGCTTGGACTAGCGGGGGCCTACGAGCAGTACTTC. The chain combines TRBV5-6 with TRBJ2-7; 13 bases map to TRBD2. V shed 4 bases, J shed 2 bases, and the junction held 6 bases outside the gene matches. This CDR3 is 16 amino acids long. The germline gives CDR1 SGHDT, CDR2 YYEEEE. The full variable domain, with the rest looked up from reference TRBV5-6 and TRBJ2-7, is DAGVTQSPTHLIKTRGQQVTLRCSPKSGHDTVSWYQQALGQGPQFIFQYYEEEERQRGNFPDRFSGHQFPNYSSELNVNALLLGDSALYLCASSPLGLAGAYEQYFGPGTRLTVT.

The chain has TRBV19 and TRBJ2-7; tentative D call: TRBD1 (6 bases). The CDR3 extends over 12 amino acids. V lost 10 bases to trimming and J lost 6 bases, with 16 bases between them. Germline CDR1 reads LNHDA; CDR2 reads SQIVND (reference sequence). CDR3 protein: CATTGPGREQYF. The CDR3 DNA follows: TGTGCCACCACAGGGCCCGGGCGCGAGCAGTACTTC. The whole variable domain, filled in from reference TRBV19 and TRBJ2-7, reads DGGITQSPKYLFRKEGQNVTLSCEQNLNHDAMYWYRQDPGQGLRLIYYSQIVNDFQKGDIAEGYSVSREKKESFPLTVTSAQKNPTAFYLCATTGPGREQYFGPGTRLTVT.

The CDR3 here is CSVPRGAGGGDEQFF. The CDR3 coding sequence is TGCAGCGTCCCCAGGGGTGCGGGAGGCGGGGATGAGCAGTTCTTC. The V call is TRBV29-1, the J call TRBJ2-1, with 8 positions matching TRBD2. Per germline, CDR1 SQVTM and CDR2 ANQGSEA. The junction had 15 bases not matched to a gene; V was cut back by 6 bases and J by 8 bases. CDR3 size: 15 residues.

V is TRBV3-1 (or the pseudogene TRBV3-2) and J is TRBJ2-1; possible D gene TRBD1, 6 bases. There are 14 residues in the CDR3. The germline CDR1 and CDR2 sequences are LGHDT and YNNKEL (reference sequence). The V and J ends lost 3 bases and 8 bases respectively, with 14 bases between them. The CDR3 sequence: CASSHNFGGDEQFF. In DNA, the CDR3 is TGTGCCAGCAGCCACAACTTTGGGGGCGATGAGCAGTTCTTC.

This rearrangement joins TRBV5-1 to TRBJ2-2, with TRBD2 matching over 7 bases. V was clipped by 0 bases and J by 2 bases; unmatched bases: 7. CDR1 SGHRS and CDR2 YFSETQ come from the germline V gene. The CDR3 is made up of 17 amino acids. The CDR3 nucleotides are TGCGCCAGCAGCTTGGTAGGCGGGGGAATCAACACCGGGGAGCTGTTTTTT. Residues: CASSLVGGGINTGELFF.